The clone carrying this T cell receptor beta chain was recorded at least ten times. Its antigen is currently unknown. At one end, the junction sequence differs from germline, possibly due to a read error. This CDR3 is 13 amino acids long. The germline V gene encodes CDR1 SGHTA and CDR2 FQGNSA. MiXCR, applied by TCRdb to the 5' RACE reads, yields one record per CDR3 protein. The repertoire includes 200,000 to 300,000 distinct CDR3 sequences, 3.6% of them detected once, and around a fifth sits in the top ten. The sample comes from a study of T cells after yellow fever vaccination. Study-wide results and caveats: There was a small share of clonotypes that showed up in both the CD4 and CD8 compartments. High-abundance clonotypes from the bulk population could contaminate FACS-sorted repertoires. Primary-vaccination clones mostly resurfaced post-booster (around 96% CD4, 85% to 90% CD8).

The specimen comprised PBMCs, sampled 15 days after the yellow fever booster vaccination. The chain joins TRBV7-2 to TRBJ2-7; 8 bases agree with TRBD1. The clonotype comes from a man between 18 and 29 years old who received the YFV17D yellow fever vaccine. The CDR3 sequence: CASSLALAGGEFF. The CDR3 coding sequence is TGTGCCAGCAGCTTAGCTTTGGCAGGGGGCGAGTTTTTC.